The 32 T cell receptor beta chains below come from one sample, sequenced in a study of patients and donors after allogeneic stem cell transplantation. Each CDR3 protein is one row after TCRdb ran MiXCR on the RT-PCR reads. This sample yields about 960,000 distinct CDR3 sequences, of which roughly 18% are seen a single time; around 6% belongs to the top ten. The sequenced material came from blood, either unsorted or a sorted T cell fraction (not recorded which). Receptors originate from a human donor who was either an allogeneic HSCT recipient or a stem cell or donor lymphocyte infusion donor (not recorded which). It is not recorded whose cells these are; they may come from a transplant donor.

The J gene is TRBJ2-6, the V gene TRBV19, with D perhaps TRBD1 (6 bases). CDR1 is LNHDA and CDR2 is SQIVND in the germline V gene (reference sequence). The V end was cut by 5 bases, the J end by 0 bases, with 11 bases between. CDR3 length: 16 residues. This chain's CDR3 is CASSRGQSSGANVLTF. The DNA for the CDR3 is TGTGCCAGTAGTCGGGGACAAAGCTCTGGGGCCAACGTCCTGACTTTC. Filled out from reference TRBV19 and TRBJ2-6, the complete variable domain reads DGGITQSPKYLFRKEGQNVTLSCEQNLNHDAMYWYRQDPGQGLRLIYYSQIVNDFQKGDIAEGYSVSREKKESFPLTVTSAQKNPTAFYLCASSRGQSSGANVLTFGAGSRLTVL.

This chain links TRBV4-1 with TRBJ2-2; D is uncertain. Looked up from germline, CDR1 is MGHRA and CDR2 is YSYEKL. V was clipped by 2 bases and J by 8 bases, with 12 bases between them. The CDR3 loop spans 14 amino acids. The chain's CDR3 is CASSQPTKKGELFF. As DNA, the CDR3 is TGCGCCAGCAGCCAACCCACCAAGAAGGGGGAGCTGTTTTTT.

This clonotype was counted between two and nine times. This likely comes from a read error, as the CDR3 has no conserved phenylalanine or tryptophan at its end. The DNA is left out, because the CDR3 cannot be placed on it with certainty; the CDR3 is given as TCRdb lists it. V is TRBV27 and J is TRBJ2-3; the table assigns TRBD2, which was not confirmed against the DNA. CDR1 and CDR2 (germline): MNHEY, SMNVEV (reference sequence). The CDR3 has 9 residues if both end residues are counted. The CDR3 spells CASSHTSGG.

The gene calls are TRBV6-2 or TRBV6-3 and TRBJ2-5; maybe TRBD1 (6 bases). The CDR3 runs to 12 residues. The germline V and J ends were trimmed by 8 bases and 4 bases, with 11 bases remaining between them. The germline V gene has CDR1 MNHEY and CDR2 SVGEGT. Written as DNA, the CDR3 is TGTGCCAGCTCAGGACAGAGAGAGACCCAGTACTTC. Amino acid sequence: CASSGQRETQYF.

The rearrangement joins TRBV30 to TRBJ1-3; TRBD1 might be the D (5 bases). Germline V gene data show CDR1 as GTSNPN and CDR2 as SVGIG (reference sequence). V was clipped by 0 bases and J by 5 bases, with 14 bases between them. CDR3 length: 15 residues. In nucleotides, the CDR3 is TGTGCCTGGAGTGTACCCCGGAGGGGACGAAACACCATATATTTT. It codes for CAWSVPRRGRNTIYF.

The rearrangement joins TRBV5-1 to TRBJ2-3; 11 positions match TRBD2. The CDR3 length is 15 residues. Germline CDR1 is SGHRS and CDR2 is YFSETQ. Germline trimming cut 4 bases from V and 5 bases from J; bases unmatched to any gene: 6. The DNA of the CDR3 is TGCGCCAGCAGCCCGACTAGCGGGGTAAGAGATACGCAGTATTTT. As protein: CASSPTSGVRDTQYF.

This chain links TRBV11-1 with TRBJ2-1; D is tentatively TRBD1 or TRBD2 (6 bases each). The CDR3 length is 19 residues. Per the germline V gene, CDR1 is SGHAT and CDR2 is FQDESV (reference sequence). Trimming stripped 5 bases from V and 0 bases from J, with 23 bases between. CDR3: CASSQLRGRDTSSYNEQFF. CDR3 in DNA: TGTGCCAGCAGCCAACTCCGGGGGCGGGACACAAGCTCCTACAATGAGCAGTTCTTC.

V and J are TRBV12-3 or TRBV12-4 and TRBJ2-7; D gene uncertain. The CDR3 contains 13 residues. Trimming took 3 bases from V and 7 from J, leaving 13 bases between them. This CDR3 is CASSFSSSWEQYF. CDR3 DNA sequence: TGTGCCAGCAGTTTCTCCTCATCCTGGGAGCAGTACTTC.

V usage is TRBV4-1 and J usage is TRBJ2-7; D is unresolved. V was clipped by 1 base and J by 6 bases, with 16 bases between them. The germline CDR1 and CDR2 sequences are MGHRA and YSYEKL. This CDR3 spans 15 amino acids. The CDR3: CASSQVVGSGREQYF. CDR3 bases: TGCGCCAGCAGCCAAGTGGTGGGATCCGGCCGCGAGCAGTACTTC.

This chain uses TRBV7-3 with TRBJ2-7; 7 nucleotides align to TRBD1. The CDR3 consists of 15 residues. The V segment lost 5 bases and the J segment 7 bases; nucleotides outside the gene matches: 14. Germline V gene lookup returns CDR1 SGHTA and CDR2 FQGTGA. The CDR3 region is CASSRTGAALEEQYF. Written as DNA, the CDR3 is TGTGCCAGCAGCCGCACAGGGGCTGCCTTGGAAGAGCAGTACTTC. Full variable domain (missing parts from reference TRBV7-3 and TRBJ2-7): GAGVSQTPSNKVTEKGKYVELRCDPISGHTALYWYRQSLGQGPEFLIYFQGTGAADDSGLPNDRFFAVRPEGSVSTLKIQRTERGDSAVYLCASSRTGAALEEQYFGPGTRLTVT.

The V and J genes are TRBV6-1 and TRBJ1-2; no reliable D call. Per germline, CDR1 MNHNS and CDR2 SASEGT. The length of the CDR3 is 14 residues. Trimming left V 6 bases short and J 6 bases short, with 17 bases between. The CDR3 region is CASRDWASRHGYTF. The DNA for the CDR3 is TGTGCCAGCAGGGACTGGGCCAGCCGGCATGGCTACACCTTC.

The chain joins TRBV4-1 to TRBJ2-7; TRBD2 agrees at 9 bases. Trimming took 2 bases from V and 4 from J; bases not matched to a gene: 6. The CDR3 covers 15 residues. Looked up from germline, CDR1 is MGHRA and CDR2 is YSYEKL. The CDR3 is CASSQTTSGTYEQYF. The CDR3 DNA sequence: TGCGCCAGCAGCCAAACGACTAGCGGAACGTACGAGCAGTACTTC.

This clonotype has just a few counts. This chain links TRBV6-2 or TRBV6-3 with TRBJ1-1; TRBD1 is a possible D gene (5 bases). Germline CDR1 MNHEY, CDR2 SVGEGT. This CDR3 has 16 amino acids. Trimming shortened V by 1 base and J by 0 bases, and 12 bases separated the two germline ends. The DNA of the CDR3 is TGTGCCAGCAGTTACTGGGGGGAGACGGTGAACACTGAAGCTTTCTTT. Encoded protein: CASSYWGETVNTEAFF.

The chain has TRBV6-5 and TRBJ2-3, with 14 bases fitting TRBD2. CDR1 and CDR2 from the germline V gene are MNHEY and SVGAGI. This CDR3 contains 18 residues. With 0 bases clipped from V and 4 bases from J, the junction kept 6 bases outside the gene matches. The DNA of the CDR3 is TGTGCCAGCAGTTACTCCGGGACTAGCGGGAGCCCCCCAGATACGCAGTATTTT. Amino acid sequence: CASSYSGTSGSPPDTQYF.

This clonotype turned up a few times. The CDR3 region has the DNA TGTGCCAGCTCACCAGAGACAGTCAATTCACCCCTCCACTTT. Protein sequence: CASSPETVNSPLHF. V and J are TRBV18 and TRBJ1-6; D is perhaps TRBD1 (5 bases). Trimming cost V 2 bases and J 7 bases, with 9 bases left between them. The CDR3 is 14 amino acids. The germline V gene has CDR1 KGHSH and CDR2 LQKENI.

In its sample, this clonotype was seen a few times. V and J are TRBV5-1 and TRBJ1-1; D is uncertain. CDR1 is SGHRS and CDR2 is YFSETQ in the germline V gene. V gave up 4 bases and J gave up 0 bases, with 16 bases separating them. The CDR3 runs to 16 residues. The CDR3 nucleotides are TGCGCCAGCAGCACCATGGACGGGAGCATGAACACTGAAGCTTTCTTT. This translates into CASSTMDGSMNTEAFF.

The chain has TRBV20-1 and TRBJ2-1, with D tentatively TRBD1 (5 bases). The CDR3 is 15 residues long. With 5 bases removed from V and 3 bases from J, the gap between germline ends came to 17 bases. Germline loops: CDR1 DFQATT, CDR2 SNEGSKA (reference sequence). CDR3 nucleotide sequence: TGCAGTGCTTCTCGAACAGGACGCCGCTACAATGAGCAGTTCTTC. Encoded protein: CSASRTGRRYNEQFF.

The chain recombines TRBV12-3 or TRBV12-4 with TRBJ2-1; 8 bases match TRBD2. This CDR3 contains 16 residues. The V gene end was trimmed by 3 bases and the J gene end by 0 bases; junction bases not matched to a gene: 4. This chain's CDR3 is CASSFGSGDSYNEQFF. CDR3 DNA: TGTGCCAGCAGTTTCGGTAGCGGGGACTCCTACAATGAGCAGTTCTTC.

This clonotype was counted only a few times. V and J are TRBV10-3 and TRBJ2-2; 13 positions match TRBD2. The ends lost 3 bases at V and 8 bases at J; junction bases unmatched: 6. CDR3 length equals 16 residues. Germline assignment: CDR1 ENHRY and CDR2 SYGVKD. The CDR3 region has the DNA TGTGCCATCAGTGAAGCGACTAGCGGGAGGACTGGGGAGCTGTTTTTT. Its protein is CAISEATSGRTGELFF.

This clonotype was seen a handful of times. The rearrangement joins TRBV19 to TRBJ2-7, with 9 bases identical to TRBD1. Germline lookup yields CDR1 LNHDA and CDR2 SQIVND (reference sequence). V shed 6 bases, J shed 7 bases, and the junction held 7 bases outside the gene matches. CDR3 length equals 13 residues. The CDR3 spells CASRGQGPREQYF. CDR3 nucleotides: TGTGCCAGTAGGGGACAGGGCCCGAGGGAGCAGTACTTC.

This clonotype has only a few counts. The genes are TRBV6-1 and TRBJ1-4; D remains ambiguous. V was trimmed by 7 bases and J by 8 bases, leaving 17 bases between them. The CDR3 runs 14 residues. CDR1 and CDR2 (germline): MNHNS, SASEGT. As DNA, the CDR3 is TGTGCCAGCATCGAGTGGGGTCGAGGAGAAAAACTGTTTTTT. Translating gives CASIEWGRGEKLFF.

J is TRBJ2-7 and V is TRBV4-2, with 9 bases fitting TRBD2. Germline-derived CDR1 and CDR2 are LGHNA and YNFKEQ. The V segment lost 3 bases and the J segment 2 bases; nucleotides outside the gene matches: 5. The CDR3 runs 15 residues. The CDR3 DNA follows: TGTGCCAGCAGCCAGGAGAGCGGGGGGACCTACGAGCAGTACTTC. Translation gives CASSQESGGTYEQYF.

CDR3 in amino acids: CASSPRRGREAFF. The CDR3, as DNA: TGTGCCAGCTCACCACGTAGGGGCCGTGAAGCTTTCTTT. V usage is TRBV18 and J usage is TRBJ1-1; maybe TRBD1 (5 bases). The V and J ends lost 1 base and 7 bases respectively, with 10 bases between them. Germline loops: CDR1 KGHSH, CDR2 LQKENI. The CDR3 is 13 amino acids.

In its sample, this clonotype was seen a few times. This chain links TRBV7-2 with TRBJ1-1; D uncertain. V dropped 1 base and J dropped 10 bases, with 10 bases sitting between them. Germline V CDR1 and CDR2: SGHTA, FQGNSA. The CDR3 length is 12 residues. CDR3 sequence reads: CASSLGEGRAFF. The CDR3, as DNA: TGTGCCAGCAGCTTAGGAGAGGGTAGAGCTTTCTTT.

This clonotype appeared a few times. The CDR3 region has the DNA TGCAGTGCTACCGACAGGGTCGACGAGCAGTACTTC. Protein: CSATDRVDEQYF. This chain connects TRBV20-1 to TRBJ2-7, with 7 nucleotides matching TRBD1. Germline lookup yields CDR1 DFQATT and CDR2 SNEGSKA (reference sequence). The V and J ends lost 4 bases and 5 bases, in that order; junction bases with no gene match: 5. This CDR3 comprises 12 residues.

The J gene is TRBJ2-7, the V gene TRBV6-1, with unresolved D. Trimming stripped 6 bases from V and 7 bases from J, with 13 bases between. Per the germline V gene, CDR1 is MNHNS and CDR2 is SASEGT. The CDR3 spans 12 residues. DNA for the CDR3: TGTGCCAGCAGCCCCCCCGCATATGAGCAGTACTTC. Its protein is CASSPPAYEQYF.

The CDR3 reads CSAPERGQGAQYF. The CDR3 nucleotides read TGCAGTGCCCCCGAGAGGGGCCAGGGGGCGCAGTATTTT. The genes are TRBV20-1 and TRBJ2-3; 7 bases are a match to TRBD1. This CDR3 spans 13 amino acids. The V and J ends lost 6 bases and 10 bases, in that order; junction bases with no gene match: 13. The germline CDR1 and CDR2 sequences are DFQATT and SNEGSKA (reference sequence).

This clonotype was seen just once. The chain joins TRBV10-3 to TRBJ2-3; TRBD1 agrees at 8 bases. Germline CDR1 and CDR2: ENHRY and SYGVKD. This CDR3 comprises 15 residues. The trim removed 8 bases at V and 0 bases at J, leaving 7 bases unmatched. The CDR3 DNA follows: TGTGCCATCGGAGGGACAGGCTGTAGCACAGATACGCAGTATTTT. This gives the protein CAIGGTGCSTDTQYF.

The rearrangement joins TRBV7-3 to TRBJ1-3, with a possible D match to TRBD1 (6 bases). Per germline, CDR1 SGHTA and CDR2 FQGTGA. This CDR3 region has 17 residues. The V and J ends lost 0 bases and 1 base respectively, with 13 bases between them. The CDR3 is CASSLTFQGHSGNTIYF. The CDR3 DNA reads TGTGCCAGCAGCTTAACGTTTCAGGGGCATTCTGGAAACACCATATATTTT.

This clonotype showed up just a few times. The rearrangement uses TRBV10-3 and TRBJ2-3; D may be TRBD1 or TRBD2 (5 bases each). Germline CDR1 is ENHRY and CDR2 is SYGVKD. The CDR3 totals 13 residues. The V end was cut by 7 bases, the J end by 4 bases, with 12 bases between. The CDR3 spells CAITGDGPDTQYF. In DNA form, the CDR3 reads TGTGCCATCACCGGGGACGGCCCAGATACGCAGTATTTT.

This clonotype was detected a few times. The DNA for the CDR3 is TGCGCCAGCAGCTCAACAGGGGTTGGGACTGAAGCTTTCTTT. This sequence encodes CASSSTGVGTEAFF. The chain employs TRBV5-1 and TRBJ1-1; TRBD1 aligns across 7 bases. Germline trimming cut 3 bases from V and 5 bases from J; bases unmatched to any gene: 7. The CDR3 sequence is 14 residues long. Per germline, CDR1 SGHRS and CDR2 YFSETQ.

The CDR3 sequence: CASSGPGLSSYGYTF. CDR3 coding DNA: TGTGCCAGCAGTGGGCCGGGACTCTCAAGCTATGGCTACACCTTC. The J gene is TRBJ1-2, the V gene TRBV7-9, with D possibly matching TRBD1 (5 bases). Germline V gene lookup returns CDR1 SEHNR and CDR2 FQNEAQ (reference sequence). CDR3 size: 15 residues. With 6 bases removed from V and 4 bases from J, the gap between germline ends came to 18 bases.